This entry features one T cell receptor (beta chain) sequence. Its antigen is still unknown. Sequencing was performed with immunoSEQ multiplex PCR; in TCRdb, only in-frame clones are kept and a portion is missing. The sample shows approximately 1.4 million clones, 98% of them seen only once. Germline CDR1 and CDR2: SGHRS and YFSETQ. This CDR3 contains 16 residues. V was cut by 4 bases and J by 4 bases, with 19 bases left in between. The data belong to a study of shared clonotypes between healthy human individuals. General study findings and limits: Sharing across four donors was highest in naive CD4 (roughly 5%) and lowest in memory CD8 (approximately 0.4%).

The chain couples TRBV5-1 to TRBJ2-3; D may be TRBD2 (6 bases). The sequence derives from a man aged 25 to 40 in good health. Sequenced input: naive CD4+ T cells sorted from blood. Subset noted: CD45RA+ positively selected. The CDR3 DNA reads as TGCGCCAGCAGCGGGCTTTTCACGGGAGCCGCAGATACGCAGTATTTT. Translated: CASSGLFTGAADTQYF. The full variable domain, rest sourced from reference TRBV5-1 and TRBJ2-3, is KAGVTQTPRYLIKTRGQQVTLSCSPISGHRSVSWYQQTPGQGLQFLFEYFSETQRNKGNFPGRFSGRQFSNSRSEMNVSTLELGDSALYLCASSGLFTGAADTQYFGPGTRLTVL.